A selection of T cell receptor beta chains follows, all from one sample in a study of shared clonotypes between healthy human individuals. Sequencing was performed with immunoSEQ multiplex PCR; in TCRdb, only in-frame clones are kept and a portion is missing. The profile shows about 2.2 million clones, just under 95% of them singletons. Material for sequencing was naive CD8+ T cells from PBMCs. Receptors were obtained from a man between 18 and 29 years old in good health. Some clones in this sample may be carry-over from other donors' samples. CDR3s include the opening cysteine and the closing phenylalanine or tryptophan. Fields, in order: V gene, D gene, clone size, J gene, CDR3 protein, CDR3 DNA. A D gene is named only where the DNA matches it firmly. Clone size, where shown, is once, few, many, or a class for clones that have expanded.

v_call: TRBV4-1
d_call: .
clone_size: .
j_call: TRBJ2-7
cdr3_aa: CASRLRDSSYEQYF
cdr3_nt: TGCGCCAGCAGGCTGCGGGATTCCTCCTACGAGCAGTACTTC

v_call: TRBV18
d_call: TRBD1
clone_size: .
j_call: TRBJ2-3
cdr3_aa: CASWTGYSTDTQYF
cdr3_nt: TGTGCCAGCTGGACAGGGTATAGCACAGATACGCAGTATTTT

v_call: TRBV29-1
d_call: TRBD1
clone_size: .
j_call: TRBJ2-5
cdr3_aa: CSFLGGSETQETQYF
cdr3_nt: TGCAGCTTCCTAGGGGGCAGTGAAACCCAAGAGACCCAGTACTTC

v_call: TRBV7-3
d_call: TRBD2
clone_size: .
j_call: TRBJ2-1
cdr3_aa: CASSLLAGDYHEQFF
cdr3_nt: TGTGCCAGCAGCCTACTAGCGGGAGATTACCATGAGCAGTTCTTC

v_call: TRBV27
d_call: .
clone_size: .
j_call: TRBJ2-7
cdr3_aa: CASSLGLTYEQYF
cdr3_nt: TGTGCCAGCAGTTTGGGGTTGACGTACGAGCAGTACTTC

v_call: TRBV2
d_call: .
clone_size: .
j_call: TRBJ1-2
cdr3_aa: CASSEQVYGYTF
cdr3_nt: TGTGCCAGCAGTGAACAGGTCTATGGCTACACCTTC

v_call: TRBV4-1
d_call: TRBD2
clone_size: .
j_call: TRBJ2-5
cdr3_aa: CASSPMTSNMETQYF
cdr3_nt: TGCGCCAGCAGCCCAATGACTAGCAATATGGAGACCCAGTACTTC

v_call: TRBV10-1
d_call: .
clone_size: once
j_call: TRBJ2-2
cdr3_aa: CASSESDWGTPNTGELFF
cdr3_nt: TGCGCCAGCAGTGAGTCGGACTGGGGGACACCTAACACCGGGGAGCTGTTTTTT

v_call: TRBV5-1
d_call: TRBD1
clone_size: .
j_call: TRBJ2-1
cdr3_aa: CASSLAGTGTYNEQFF
cdr3_nt: TGCGCCAGCAGCTTGGCCGGGACAGGGACCTACAATGAGCAGTTCTTC

v_call: TRBV27
d_call: .
clone_size: .
j_call: TRBJ1-4
cdr3_aa: CASSLRPFNEKLFF
cdr3_nt: TGTGCCAGCAGTTTAAGGCCGTTTAATGAAAAACTGTTTTTT

v_call: TRBV15
d_call: .
clone_size: .
j_call: TRBJ2-5
cdr3_aa: CATSRARREGETQYF
cdr3_nt: TGTGCCACCAGCAGAGCGAGAAGGGAAGGCGAGACCCAGTACTTC

v_call: TRBV2
d_call: .
clone_size: .
j_call: TRBJ2-7
cdr3_aa: CASSPGPFYSYEQYF
cdr3_nt: TGTGCCAGCAGTCCGGGACCTTTTTACTCCTACGAGCAGTACTTC

v_call: TRBV5-6
d_call: TRBD1
clone_size: .
j_call: TRBJ2-7
cdr3_aa: CASTLTGGIYEQYF
cdr3_nt: TGTGCCAGCACCTTGACAGGGGGAATTTACGAGCAGTACTTC

v_call: TRBV7-9
d_call: TRBD2
clone_size: .
j_call: TRBJ2-1
cdr3_aa: CASSLALAGVNEQFF
cdr3_nt: TGTGCCAGCAGCTTAGCACTAGCGGGAGTTAATGAGCAGTTCTTC

v_call: TRBV5-1
d_call: TRBD2
clone_size: once
j_call: TRBJ2-2
cdr3_aa: CASSYWTSVATGELFF
cdr3_nt: TGCGCCAGCAGCTACTGGACTAGCGTAGCCACCGGGGAGCTGTTTTTT